The 22 T cell receptor beta chains presented below share a single source sample, sequenced in a study of cytomegalovirus exposure and HLA in healthy donors (dated by TCRdb to about 2017). Library preparation was by the immunoSEQ multiplex PCR assay. The multiplex PCR relied on a mix of 60 forward primers for TCR Vbeta segments and 13 reverse primers for TCR Jbeta segments. The immuneACCESS repertoire file appears here via TCRdb, limited to in-frame rearrangements. These files lack a portion of the clones; in checked studies, under half of the deficit traces to unresolved V genes, and the cause of the others is not known. Recorded for this sample are 60,000 to 70,000 clones; around 70% of them occurred a single time. Jointly, the top ten make up about 10% of the sample. Sequenced material: PBMCs. These receptor sequences come from a woman aged 30 to 39 in good health and CMV-seronegative.

The gene calls are TRBV6-5 and TRBJ2-7, with 7 nucleotides matching TRBD2. The CDR3 contains 15 residues. The V segment lost 6 bases and the J segment 3 bases; nucleotides outside the gene matches: 11. Germline CDR1 and CDR2: MNHEY and SVGAGI. Written as DNA, the CDR3 is TGTGCCAGCAGCGTCGGGGGGTCCAAAGACTACGAGCAGTACTTC. Residues: CASSVGGSKDYEQYF.

The rearrangement links TRBV11-2 to TRBJ1-5; D not resolved. CDR3 size: 15 residues. V lost 0 bases, J lost 4 bases, and 10 bases lay in between. Germline values: CDR1 SGHAT, CDR2 FQNNGV. The CDR3 region is CASSLEAGGNQPQHF. Here the CDR3 DNA reads TGTGCCAGCAGCTTAGAGGCTGGCGGGAATCAGCCCCAGCATTTT.

The V call is TRBV10-2, the J call TRBJ2-3; 14 bases match TRBD2. The CDR3 is 14 amino acids. After removal of 9 bases from V and 6 bases from J, the junction contained 5 bases not matched to a gene. Germline V lookup: CDR1 WSHSY, CDR2 SAAADI. CDR3 nucleotide sequence: TGCGCCAGTCGACTAGCGGGGGGGCGGGATACGCAGTATTTT. Translated, it gives CASRLAGGRDTQYF.

The V call is TRBV19, the J call TRBJ1-1, with D perhaps TRBD1 (6 bases). Looked up from germline, CDR1 is LNHDA and CDR2 is SQIVND (reference sequence). Trimming cost V 3 bases and J 4 bases, with 12 bases left between them. This CDR3 has 14 residues. This chain's CDR3 is CASSITSDSTEAFF. DNA for the CDR3: TGTGCCAGTAGTATTACATCGGACAGCACTGAAGCTTTCTTT.

V usage is TRBV9 and J usage is TRBJ2-3; 7 bases agree with TRBD2. CDR3 size: 16 residues. Germline lookup yields CDR1 SGDLS and CDR2 YYNGEE. The trim removed 4 bases at V and 6 bases at J, leaving 14 bases unmatched. CDR3 coding DNA: TGTGCCAGCAGCTCCGACCGACTAGCCGGAGGGGATACGCAGTATTTT. Translating gives CASSSDRLAGGDTQYF.

This rearrangement joins TRBV11-2 to TRBJ2-7; perhaps TRBD2 as D (5 bases). The CDR3 has 11 residues. Germline CDR1 SGHAT, CDR2 FQNNGV. V was trimmed by 6 bases and J by 2 bases, leaving 5 bases between them. Here the CDR3 reads CASRGAYEQYF. CDR3 in DNA: TGTGCCAGCAGGGGAGCCTACGAGCAGTACTTC.

The chain carries TRBV11-3 and TRBJ1-1; D is perhaps TRBD1 (6 bases). V dropped 1 base and J dropped 4 bases, with 13 bases sitting between them. In germline, CDR1 is SGHNT, CDR2 YENEEA. This CDR3 has 15 residues. In DNA form, the CDR3 reads TGTGCCAGCAGCTTAGGGGACACACCAGCCACTGAAGCTTTCTTT. This translates into CASSLGDTPATEAFF.

This clone was seen many times. The rearrangement uses TRBV14 and TRBJ1-1; tentatively, D is TRBD1 (6 bases). V shed 3 bases and J shed 1 base, with 9 bases lying between them. In germline, CDR1 is SGHDN, CDR2 FVKESK. This CDR3 region has 14 residues. The CDR3 DNA reads TGTGCCAGCAGCCAGACGGACAGGAACACTGAAGCTTTCTTT. Translating gives CASSQTDRNTEAFF.

V and J are TRBV7-9 and TRBJ1-1, with TRBD1 as a possible D gene (5 bases). CDR1 is SEHNR, CDR2 FQNEAQ, per germline (reference sequence). This CDR3 region has 17 residues. V gave up 1 base and J gave up 5 bases, with 20 bases separating them. CDR3 sequence reads: CASSLGFKGPARTEAFF. As DNA, the CDR3 is TGTGCCAGCAGCTTAGGGTTCAAGGGGCCCGCCCGGACTGAAGCTTTCTTT.

This chain links TRBV4-1 with TRBJ2-7; possible D gene TRBD1, 5 bases. V shed 0 bases and J shed 2 bases, with 11 bases lying between them. Germline-derived CDR1 and CDR2 are MGHRA and YSYEKL. The CDR3 runs to 15 residues. In nucleotides, the CDR3 is TGCGCCAGCAGCCAAGAGGGCAGGGCTACCTACGAGCAGTACTTC. Amino acids: CASSQEGRATYEQYF.

CDR3 nucleotide sequence: TGCACCAGCAGCCTGGATGAGGCGCGGTATTTT. Translation gives CTSSLDEARYF. The chain links TRBV1 to TRBJ2-3; TRBD2 was called by the table and not checked on the DNA. TRBV1 is listed as a pseudogene. This CDR3 has 11 residues.

The V call is TRBV2, the J call TRBJ1-5; 7 bases map to TRBD1. The junction had 6 bases not matched to a gene; V was cut back by 8 bases and J by 2 bases. CDR3 size: 14 residues. In germline, CDR1 is SNHLY, CDR2 FYNNEI. The CDR3 loop reads CASGGTVRNQPQHF. The CDR3 DNA reads as TGTGCCAGCGGTGGGACAGTACGCAATCAGCCCCAGCATTTT.

This chain joins TRBV6-5 and TRBJ1-1; 8 nucleotides agree with TRBD1. CDR3 length: 13 residues. V dropped 4 bases and J dropped 4; count of bases not matched to a gene: 2. Germline values: CDR1 MNHEY, CDR2 SVGAGI. CDR3 residues: CASSFTGGTEAFF. The CDR3 DNA sequence: TGTGCCAGCAGTTTTACAGGGGGCACTGAAGCTTTCTTT.

The rearrangement links TRBV6-5 to TRBJ1-2; D is unresolved. V lost 0 bases and J 8 bases, leaving 10 bases between the germline ends. CDR1 MNHEY and CDR2 SVGAGI come from the germline V gene. The CDR3 is 13 residues long. Here the CDR3 DNA reads TGTGCCAGCAGTTACTCGCCCAGAAAAGGCTACACCTTC. Translated: CASSYSPRKGYTF.

The genes are TRBV6-5 and TRBJ1-1; D is uncertain. V was shortened by 2 bases and J by 5 bases, with 15 bases between the two germline ends. Germline CDR1 reads MNHEY; CDR2 reads SVGAGI. The CDR3 runs to 15 residues. CDR3 nucleotide sequence: TGTGCCAGCAGTTACAACTTGTATTCCCGAACTGAAGCTTTCTTT. Its translation: CASSYNLYSRTEAFF.

V is TRBV2 and J is TRBJ2-3; 8 positions match TRBD1. This CDR3 spans 13 amino acids. Germline assignment: CDR1 SNHLY and CDR2 FYNNEI. J lost 10 bases, V lost 4 bases, and 7 bases had no gene match. As DNA, the CDR3 is TGTGCCAGCAGTGTTAACAGGGGGATCGCGCAGTATTTT. Translating it yields CASSVNRGIAQYF.

This chain uses TRBV28 with TRBJ1-5; 9 bases map to TRBD1. Trimming removed 3 bases from V and 3 bases from J; junction bases left unmatched: 3. This CDR3 is 15 amino acids long. Germline V gene sequence: CDR1 MDHEN, CDR2 SYDVKM. The CDR3 reads CASSLGTGFNQPQHF. In DNA form, the CDR3 reads TGTGCCAGCAGTTTGGGGACAGGGTTCAATCAGCCCCAGCATTTT. Together with reference TRBV28 and TRBJ1-5, the CDR3 gives the full variable domain: DVKVTQSSRYLVKRTGEKVFLECVQDMDHENMFWYRQDPGLGLRLIYFSYDVKMKEKGDIPEGYSVSREKKERFSLILESASTNQTSMYLCASSLGTGFNQPQHFGDGTRLSIL.

This clone occurred a few times. This chain connects TRBV6-1 to TRBJ1-2; D might be TRBD1 (6 bases). The V end was cut by 4 bases, the J end by 2 bases, with 17 bases between. The CDR3 runs 16 residues. Germline values: CDR1 MNHNS, CDR2 SASEGT. The CDR3 is CASSVGTGSPNYGYTF. The DNA of the CDR3 is TGTGCCAGCAGTGTCGGCACAGGGTCACCAAACTATGGCTACACCTTC.

The chain uses TRBV28 and TRBJ1-2; 9 nucleotides agree with TRBD1. V shed 7 bases, J shed 8 bases, and the junction held 8 bases outside the gene matches. CDR3 length: 13 residues. CDR1 is MDHEN and CDR2 is SYDVKM in the germline V gene. This chain's CDR3 is CASNLDRGRGYTF. DNA for the CDR3: TGTGCCAGCAATTTGGACAGGGGACGAGGCTACACCTTC.

The V and J genes are TRBV6-6 and TRBJ2-2; D unresolved. CDR1 is MNHNY and CDR2 is SVGAGI in the germline V gene (reference sequence). CDR3 size: 13 residues. V gave up 2 bases and J gave up 4 bases, with 5 bases separating them. The CDR3 DNA is TGTGCCAGCAGTTACCTCCCCACCGGGGAGCTGTTTTTT. Translation gives CASSYLPTGELFF.

The chain is built from TRBV5-1 and TRBJ2-5; tentative D call: TRBD1 (8 bases). Trimming removed 0 bases at V and 4 bases at J, with 13 bases between. The germline gives CDR1 SGHRS, CDR2 YFSETQ. There are 15 residues in the CDR3. For the CDR3, the DNA is TGCGCCAGCAGCTTGGAACAGGGGGGGAGAGAGACCCAGTACTTC. Its protein is CASSLEQGGRETQYF.

CDR3 sequence: CASSLWTGAGGYTF. The CDR3 bases are TGTGCCAGCAGCCTATGGACAGGGGCGGGTGGCTACACCTTC. V gene TRBV7-9 combines with J gene TRBJ1-2, with 9 positions matching TRBD1. The V gene's germline CDR1 is SEHNR and CDR2 FQNEAQ (reference sequence). V lost 5 bases and J lost 7; bases outside the gene matches: 8. This CDR3 spans 14 amino acids.